This paragraph covers one T cell receptor (beta chain) sequence. The CDR3 runs 11 residues. Germline V CDR1 and CDR2: SEHNR, FQNEAQ (reference sequence). Trimming removed 7 bases from V and 2 bases from J, with 5 bases in between. It was with 60 Vbeta and 13 Jbeta primers that the PCR ran. Produced via immunoSEQ multiplex PCR; TCRdb's table is partial and in-frame only. The sample records some 200,000 clones, around 84% being singletons. This record comes from a study of cytomegalovirus exposure and HLA in healthy donors. The origin of this receptor is a woman in her forties or fifties in good health and CMV-seropositive. The V gene is TRBV7-9, the J gene TRBJ2-5; D is ambiguous. Sequencing was carried out using PBMCs. This CDR3 is CASTKQETQYF. The CDR3 DNA sequence: TGTGCCAGCACCAAACAAGAGACCCAGTACTTC.